This T cell receptor (beta chain) was sequenced in a study of blood T cells in healthy people across ages. As for the study in general: In model experiments, template switching was able to capture about one barcoded beta molecule for every two T cells that were present. Overall study results and limits: Roughly linear age-related decline in beta diversity appeared, significant by age about 37.

V dropped 7 bases and J dropped 4 bases, with 14 bases sitting between them. The CDR3 spans 14 residues. The germline gives CDR1 MNHEY, CDR2 SMNVEV (reference sequence). It was with a sample-barcoded 5' primer and a J-beta primer mix that a second PCR of about 6 to 12 cycles was run. Using its own MiXCR run on the 5' RACE reads, TCRdb lists one record per CDR3 protein. This repertoire shows roughly 680,000 distinct CDR3 sequences, under 25% found once; its top ten account for roughly 3.6%. Regarding this clonotype: Its antigen is as yet unknown.

Every sample gave at least 5 micrograms of total RNA when it was extracted. Sequencing input: blood. The TCR comes from a man between 65 and 79 years old in good health. This chain links TRBV27 with TRBJ2-1; D is perhaps TRBD1 (5 bases). The CDR3 here is CASNPDTRYNEQFF. CDR3 bases: TGTGCCAGCAATCCGGACACCCGGTACAATGAGCAGTTCTTC.